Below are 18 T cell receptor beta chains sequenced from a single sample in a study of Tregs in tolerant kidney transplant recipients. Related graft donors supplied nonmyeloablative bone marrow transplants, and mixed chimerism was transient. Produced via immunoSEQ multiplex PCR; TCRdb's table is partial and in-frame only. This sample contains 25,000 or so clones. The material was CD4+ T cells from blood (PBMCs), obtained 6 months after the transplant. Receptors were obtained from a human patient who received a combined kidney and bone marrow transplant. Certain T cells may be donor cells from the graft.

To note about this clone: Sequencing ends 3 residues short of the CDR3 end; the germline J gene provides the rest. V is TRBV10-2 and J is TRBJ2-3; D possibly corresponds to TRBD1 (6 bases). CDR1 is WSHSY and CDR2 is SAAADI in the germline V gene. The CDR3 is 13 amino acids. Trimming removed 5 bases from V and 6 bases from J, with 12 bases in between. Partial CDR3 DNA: TGCGCCAGCAGTATTTACAGGGACGATACG. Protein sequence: CASSIYRDDT. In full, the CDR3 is CASSIYRDDTQYF.

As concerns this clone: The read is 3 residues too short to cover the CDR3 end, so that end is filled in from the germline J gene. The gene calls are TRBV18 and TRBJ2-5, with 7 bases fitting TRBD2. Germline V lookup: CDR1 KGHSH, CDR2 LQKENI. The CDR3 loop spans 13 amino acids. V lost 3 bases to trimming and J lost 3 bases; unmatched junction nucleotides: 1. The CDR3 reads CASSPGTKETQYF. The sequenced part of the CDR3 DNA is TGTGCCAGCTCACCCGGGACTAAAGAGACC. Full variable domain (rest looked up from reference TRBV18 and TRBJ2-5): NAGVMQNPRHLVRRRGQEARLRCSPMKGHSHVYWYRQLPEEGLKFMVYLQKENIIDESGMPKERFSAEFPKEGPSILRIQQVVRGDSAAYFCASSPGTKETQYFGPGTRLLVL.

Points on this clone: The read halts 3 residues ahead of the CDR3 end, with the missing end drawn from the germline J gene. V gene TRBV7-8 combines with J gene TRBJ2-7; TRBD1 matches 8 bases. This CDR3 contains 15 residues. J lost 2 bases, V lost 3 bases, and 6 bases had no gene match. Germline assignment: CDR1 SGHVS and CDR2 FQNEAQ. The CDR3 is CASSFRTGSPYEQYF. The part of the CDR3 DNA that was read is TGTGCCAGCAGCTTCCGGACAGGGTCTCCCTACGAG.

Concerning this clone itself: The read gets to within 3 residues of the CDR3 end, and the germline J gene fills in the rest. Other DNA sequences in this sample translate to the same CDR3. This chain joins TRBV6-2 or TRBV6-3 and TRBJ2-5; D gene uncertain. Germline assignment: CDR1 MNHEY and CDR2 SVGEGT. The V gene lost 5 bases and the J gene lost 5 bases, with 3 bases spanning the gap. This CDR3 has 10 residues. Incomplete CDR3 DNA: TGTGCCAGCAGTAGCGAGACC. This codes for CASSSET. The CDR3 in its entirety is CASSSETQYF.

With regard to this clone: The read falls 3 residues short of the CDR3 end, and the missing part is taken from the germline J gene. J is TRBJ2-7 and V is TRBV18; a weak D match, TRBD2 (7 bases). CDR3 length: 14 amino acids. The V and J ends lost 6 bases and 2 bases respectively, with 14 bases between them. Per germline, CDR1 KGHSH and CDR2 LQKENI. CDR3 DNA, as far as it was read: TGTGCCAGCTCCGCGAGGGGGGGCCCCTACGAG. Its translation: CASSARGGPYE. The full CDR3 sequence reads CASSARGGPYEQYF.

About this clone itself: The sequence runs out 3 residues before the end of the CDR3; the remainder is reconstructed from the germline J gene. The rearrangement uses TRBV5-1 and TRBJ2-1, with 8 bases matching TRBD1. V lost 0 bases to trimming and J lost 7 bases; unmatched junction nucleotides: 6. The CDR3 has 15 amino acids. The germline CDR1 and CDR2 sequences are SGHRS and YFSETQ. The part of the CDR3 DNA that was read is TGCGCCAGCAGCTTGGAAGGACAGGGTCAGAATGAG. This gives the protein CASSLEGQGQNE. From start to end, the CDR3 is CASSLEGQGQNEQFF.

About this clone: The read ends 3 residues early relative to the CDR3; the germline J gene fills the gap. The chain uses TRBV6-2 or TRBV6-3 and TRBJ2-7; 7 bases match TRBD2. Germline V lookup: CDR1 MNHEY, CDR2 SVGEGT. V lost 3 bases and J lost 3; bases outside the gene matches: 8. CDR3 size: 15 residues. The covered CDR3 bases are TGTGCCAGCAGTTATAAGGGCGGGAGAGACTACGAG. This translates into CASSYKGGRDYE. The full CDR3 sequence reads CASSYKGGRDYEQYF.

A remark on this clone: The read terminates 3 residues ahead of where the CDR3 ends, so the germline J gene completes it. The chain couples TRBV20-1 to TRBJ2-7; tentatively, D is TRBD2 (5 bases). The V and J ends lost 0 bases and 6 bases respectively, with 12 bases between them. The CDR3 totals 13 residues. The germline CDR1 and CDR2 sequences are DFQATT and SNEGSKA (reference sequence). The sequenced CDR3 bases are TGCAGTGCTAGAGATTCGCGGGCGGGCGAG. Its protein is CSARDSRAGE. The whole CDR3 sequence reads CSARDSRAGEQYF.

The CDR3: CASSLLQGGNTEAFF. Partial CDR3 DNA: TGCGCCAGCAGCTTGTTACAGGGGGGAAATACTGAA. The rearrangement joins TRBV5-1 to TRBJ1-1; TRBD1 aligns across 8 bases. Read data end 3 residues before the CDR3 end; the end is taken from the germline J gene. The ends lost 1 base at V and 5 bases at J; junction bases unmatched: 7. Germline lookup yields CDR1 SGHRS and CDR2 YFSETQ. The CDR3 runs to 15 residues.

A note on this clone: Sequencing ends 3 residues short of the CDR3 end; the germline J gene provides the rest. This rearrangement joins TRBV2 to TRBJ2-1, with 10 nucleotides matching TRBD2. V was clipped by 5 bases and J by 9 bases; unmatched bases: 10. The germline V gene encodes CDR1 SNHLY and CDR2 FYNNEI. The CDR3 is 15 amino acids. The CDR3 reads CASSRRGLATGEQFF. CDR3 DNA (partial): TGTGCCAGCAGTCGGAGGGGACTAGCGACGGGTGAG.

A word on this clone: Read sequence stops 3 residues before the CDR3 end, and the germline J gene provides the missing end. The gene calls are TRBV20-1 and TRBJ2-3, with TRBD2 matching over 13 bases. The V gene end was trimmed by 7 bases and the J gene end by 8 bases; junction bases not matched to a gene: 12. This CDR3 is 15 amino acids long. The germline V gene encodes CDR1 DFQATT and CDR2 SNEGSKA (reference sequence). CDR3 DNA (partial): TGCAGTGTTAGCAAGACTAGCGGGGGGAAGGTTACG. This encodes CSVSKTSGGKVT. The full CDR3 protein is CSVSKTSGGKVTQYF.

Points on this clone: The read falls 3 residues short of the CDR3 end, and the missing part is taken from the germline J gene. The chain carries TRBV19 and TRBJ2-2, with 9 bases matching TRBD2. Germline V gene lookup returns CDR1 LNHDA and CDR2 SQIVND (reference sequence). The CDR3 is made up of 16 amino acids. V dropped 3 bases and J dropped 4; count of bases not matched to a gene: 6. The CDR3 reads CASSMPSGTPTGELFF. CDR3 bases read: TGTGCCAGTAGTATGCCTAGCGGGACCCCCACCGGGGAG.

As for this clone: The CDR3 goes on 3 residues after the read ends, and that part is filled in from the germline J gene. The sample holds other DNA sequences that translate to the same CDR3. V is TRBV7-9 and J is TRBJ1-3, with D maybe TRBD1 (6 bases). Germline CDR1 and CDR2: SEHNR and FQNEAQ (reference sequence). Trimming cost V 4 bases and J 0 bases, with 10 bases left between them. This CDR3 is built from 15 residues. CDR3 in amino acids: CASSSAGDSGNTIYF. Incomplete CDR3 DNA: TGTGCCAGCAGCTCCGCAGGGGACTCTGGAAACACC.

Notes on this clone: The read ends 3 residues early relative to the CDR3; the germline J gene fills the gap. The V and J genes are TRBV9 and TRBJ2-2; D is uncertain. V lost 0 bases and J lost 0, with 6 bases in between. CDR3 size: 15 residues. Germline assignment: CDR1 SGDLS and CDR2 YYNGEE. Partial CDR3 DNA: TGTGCCAGCAGCGTAGGGCAGACGAACACCGGGGAG. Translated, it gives CASSVGQTNTGE. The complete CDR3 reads CASSVGQTNTGELFF.

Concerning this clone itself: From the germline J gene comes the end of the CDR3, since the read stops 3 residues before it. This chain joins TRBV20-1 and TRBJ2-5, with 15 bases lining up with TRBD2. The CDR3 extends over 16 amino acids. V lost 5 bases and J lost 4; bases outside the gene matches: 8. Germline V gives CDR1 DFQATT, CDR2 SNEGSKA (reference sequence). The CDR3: CSASRTSGGASETQYF. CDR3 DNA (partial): TGCAGTGCTTCACGGACTAGCGGGGGGGCCTCAGAGACC.

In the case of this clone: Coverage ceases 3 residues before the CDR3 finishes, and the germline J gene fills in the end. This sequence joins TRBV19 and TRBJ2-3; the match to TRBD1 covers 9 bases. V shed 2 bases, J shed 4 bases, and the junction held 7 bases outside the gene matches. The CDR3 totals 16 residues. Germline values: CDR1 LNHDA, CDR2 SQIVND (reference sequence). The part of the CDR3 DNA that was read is TGTGCCAGTAGTATAACACAGGGGGCTCGACCAGATACG. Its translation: CASSITQGARPDT. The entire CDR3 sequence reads CASSITQGARPDTQYF.

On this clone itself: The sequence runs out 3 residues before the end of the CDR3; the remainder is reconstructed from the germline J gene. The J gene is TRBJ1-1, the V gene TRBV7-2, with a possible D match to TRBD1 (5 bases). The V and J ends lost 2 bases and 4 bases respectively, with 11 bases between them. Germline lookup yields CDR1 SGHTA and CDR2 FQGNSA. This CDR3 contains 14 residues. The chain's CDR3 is CASSLKGVGTEAFF. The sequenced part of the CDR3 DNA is TGTGCCAGCAGCTTAAAAGGGGTGGGCACTGAA.

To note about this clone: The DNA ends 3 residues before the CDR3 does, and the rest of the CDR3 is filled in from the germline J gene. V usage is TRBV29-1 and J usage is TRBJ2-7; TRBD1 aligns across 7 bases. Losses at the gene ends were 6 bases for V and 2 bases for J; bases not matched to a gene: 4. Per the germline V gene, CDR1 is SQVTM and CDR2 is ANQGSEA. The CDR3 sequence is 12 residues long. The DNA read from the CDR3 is TGCAGCGTCAACAGGGGCCCCTACGAG. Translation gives CSVNRGPYE. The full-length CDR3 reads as CSVNRGPYEQYF.